What follows are 4 T cell receptor beta chains derived from one specimen sequenced in a study of T cells after yellow fever vaccination (dated by TCRdb to about 2019). Libraries were constructed by 5' RACE. The listed sequencing device is Illumina HiSeq 2500. TCRdb passed the public sequencing reads through fastp at Q25 and MiXCR, retaining productive beta sequences. Every distinct CDR3 protein forms one entry, paired with its most common genes and DNA. Here the sample has 42,000 or so distinct CDR3 sequences; almost 7% occur a single time. The biggest ten clones account for 14% to 15% of the sample. Read against the paper, the sample's treatment or condition label means: live attenuated yellow fever vaccine strain. The material sequenced was CD8+ T cells not binding an NS4B(214-222) dextramer, sorted from PBMCs, taken 45 days after the yellow fever booster vaccination. In the paper's terms, the cell subset or site label means: NS4B epitope dextramer-negative CD8 T cells. Source of these receptors: a man younger than 40 who received the YFV17D yellow fever vaccine.

At least ten counts were recorded for this clonotype. The V and J genes are TRBV7-9 and TRBJ1-5; D unclear. Trimming pared 5 bases from V and 6 bases from J, leaving 8 bases between. Germline values: CDR1 SEHNR, CDR2 FQNEAQ (reference sequence). The CDR3 runs to 12 residues. The chain's CDR3 is CASSLGVQPQHF. CDR3 in DNA: TGTGCCAGCAGCCTCGGCGTTCAGCCCCAGCATTTT.

This clonotype was counted many times. V gene TRBV20-1 combines with J gene TRBJ2-7; weak D call: TRBD1 (6 bases). The ends were cut back, 0 bases at V and 3 bases at J, with 12 bases in the middle. The CDR3 has 14 amino acids. Germline V lookup: CDR1 DFQATT, CDR2 SNEGSKA (reference sequence). CDR3 residues: CSARDIQGSYEQYF. In DNA, the CDR3 is TGCAGTGCTAGAGACATACAGGGAAGCTACGAGCAGTACTTC.

This clonotype occurred many times. The genes are TRBV20-1 and TRBJ2-7; D perhaps matches TRBD2 (5 bases). This CDR3 region has 13 residues. CDR1 is DFQATT, CDR2 SNEGSKA, per germline (reference sequence). The V gene lost 8 bases and the J gene lost 4 bases, with 18 bases spanning the gap. CDR3 nucleotides: TGCAGTTCCGATGGGCCACGGGGATACGAGCAGTACTTC. Translation gives CSSDGPRGYEQYF.

This clonotype was recorded at least ten times. The chain links TRBV4-1 to TRBJ2-7; 7 nucleotides align to TRBD1. After removal of 3 bases from V and 4 bases from J, the junction contained 6 bases not matched to a gene. The CDR3 sequence is 14 residues long. The V gene's germline CDR1 is MGHRA and CDR2 YSYEKL. CDR3 coding DNA: TGCGCCAGCAGCCAGGTCAGGGGGAGTTACGAGCAGTACTTC. Its translation is CASSQVRGSYEQYF.